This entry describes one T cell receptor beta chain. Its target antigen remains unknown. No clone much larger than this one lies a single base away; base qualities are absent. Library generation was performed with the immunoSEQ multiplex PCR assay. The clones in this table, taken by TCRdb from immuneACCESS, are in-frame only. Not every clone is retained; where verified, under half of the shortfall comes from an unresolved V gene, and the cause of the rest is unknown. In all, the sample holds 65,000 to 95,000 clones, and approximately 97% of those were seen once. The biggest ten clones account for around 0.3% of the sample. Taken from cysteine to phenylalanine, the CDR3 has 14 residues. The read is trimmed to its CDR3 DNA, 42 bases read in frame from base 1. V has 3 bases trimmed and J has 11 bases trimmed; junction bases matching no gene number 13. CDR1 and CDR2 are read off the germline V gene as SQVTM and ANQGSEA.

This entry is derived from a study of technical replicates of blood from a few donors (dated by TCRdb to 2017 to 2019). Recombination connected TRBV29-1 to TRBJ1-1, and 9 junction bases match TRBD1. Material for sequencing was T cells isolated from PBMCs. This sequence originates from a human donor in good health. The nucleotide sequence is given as TGCAGCGTTGAGGAAACAGGGGGCGGAGGTGGGGCTTTCTTT. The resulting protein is CSVEETGGGGGAFF.